These 15 T cell receptor beta chains share one sample of origin, sequenced in a study of blood T cells in healthy people across ages. The second PCR ran about 6 to 12 cycles with a sample-barcoded 5' primer and J-beta primers. TCRdb ran MiXCR on the 5' RACE reads and lists one entry per CDR3 protein. The data show more than 500,000 distinct CDR3 sequences, about a quarter seen once. The data were also submitted as part of a second study, on T cells of mothers and their children.

The specimen sequenced was blood. The receptors were gathered from a boy aged 2-9 years in good health.

CDR3 sequence: CASSPLNDGELFF. The CDR3 nucleotides read TGTGCCAGCTCACCACTGAACGACGGGGAGCTGTTTTTT. This chain links TRBV18 with TRBJ2-2, with D hard to call. The CDR3 contains 13 residues. Germline V lookup: CDR1 KGHSH, CDR2 LQKENI. Trimming took off 1 base at V and 7 bases at J, with 7 bases between the two ends.

CDR3 amino acids: CASSLDPSGVVETQYF. The CDR3 nucleotides read TGTGCCAGCAGCTTGGACCCTAGCGGGGTGGTGGAGACCCAGTACTTC. The chain uses TRBV5-4 and TRBJ2-5; TRBD2 matches at 9 bases. The length of the CDR3 is 16 residues. With 0 bases clipped from V and 5 bases from J, the junction kept 8 bases outside the gene matches. Germline V lookup: CDR1 SGHNT, CDR2 YYREEE (reference sequence).

The chain joins TRBV19 to TRBJ2-5; D remains unclear. With the DNA end fitting TRBJ2-1 better, the J assignment may be wrong. The CDR3 is made up of 14 amino acids. Germline CDR1 and CDR2: LNHDA and SQIVND (reference sequence). The CDR3 sequence: CASSIMMGNNEQFF. CDR3 nucleotide sequence: TGTGCCAGTAGTATAATGATGGGGAACAATGAGCAGTTCTTC.

The J gene is TRBJ2-3, the V gene TRBV24-1; 9 nucleotides align to TRBD2. This CDR3 has 13 amino acids. Germline trimming cut 9 bases from V and 5 bases from J; bases unmatched to any gene: 5. Germline lookup yields CDR1 KGHDR and CDR2 SFDVKD. The CDR3 sequence: CATGAGGRDTQYF. The CDR3 nucleotides are TGTGCCACCGGAGCGGGGGGCCGAGATACGCAGTATTTT.

The chain uses TRBV7-4 and TRBJ2-7, with a tentative D call TRBD2 (6 bases). This CDR3 contains 15 residues. Germline V gives CDR1 SGHVT, CDR2 SQSDAQ. Trimming pared 4 bases from V and 6 bases from J, leaving 19 bases between. CDR3 region: CASSSTTSRGFEQYF. The CDR3 DNA follows: TGTGCCAGCAGCTCCACTACTAGCAGAGGGTTCGAGCAGTACTTC.

A few counts support this clonotype. V is TRBV14 and J is TRBJ2-3; a possible D gene is TRBD2 (5 bases). CDR1 is SGHDN and CDR2 is FVKESK in the germline V gene. V was shortened by 2 bases and J by 0 bases, with 9 bases between the two germline ends. There are 15 residues in the CDR3. The CDR3 loop is CASSQRLASTDTQYF. The CDR3 DNA reads TGTGCCAGCAGCCAAAGGCTAGCTAGCACAGATACGCAGTATTTT.

The chain links TRBV12-3 or TRBV12-4 to TRBJ2-1, with 7 bases that match TRBD1. The closer fit of TRBJ2-5 to the DNA end suggests the J call may be wrong. The CDR3 runs 16 residues. The CDR3 sequence is CATSPPSTTGLETQYF. The CDR3 DNA follows: TGTGCCACTTCCCCCCCAAGTACGACAGGGTTAGAGACCCAGTACTTC.

The chain employs TRBV11-2 and TRBJ2-5; possible D gene TRBD1, 6 bases. This CDR3 is 15 amino acids long. CDR1 is SGHAT and CDR2 is FQNNGV in the germline V gene. Trimming stripped 1 base from V and 1 base from J, with 10 bases between. The CDR3 here is CASSLVAGAQETQYF. DNA for the CDR3: TGTGCCAGCAGCTTAGTGGCAGGGGCCCAAGAGACCCAGTACTTC.

A single count supports this clonotype. The chain couples TRBV4-2 to TRBJ2-2; D gene unclear. Deletions cut 1 base from V and 0 bases from J, with 9 bases between. The germline gives CDR1 LGHNA, CDR2 YNFKEQ. CDR3 size: 16 residues. CDR3 region: CASSQARRPNTGELFF. In DNA, the CDR3 is TGTGCCAGCAGCCAAGCCCGGAGACCGAACACCGGGGAGCTGTTTTTT.

The V and J genes are TRBV29-1 and TRBJ2-5, with 8 bases identical to TRBD2. The CDR3 runs 13 residues. CDR1 and CDR2 from the germline V gene are SQVTM and ANQGSEA. Losses at the gene ends were 8 bases for V and 2 bases for J; bases not matched to a gene: 7. In DNA, the CDR3 is TGCAGCACGGTCGGGGGGGGGCAAGAGACCCAGTACTTC. Translating gives CSTVGGGQETQYF.

This chain joins TRBV29-1 and TRBJ2-1; D is unresolved. Trimming pared 1 base from V and 4 bases from J, leaving 5 bases between. CDR1 and CDR2 from the germline V gene are SQVTM and ANQGSEA. This CDR3 has 12 amino acids. CDR3 loop: CSVEGYYNEQFF. CDR3 in DNA: TGCAGCGTTGAAGGCTATTACAATGAGCAGTTCTTC.

The J gene is TRBJ2-1, the V gene TRBV11-2, with D perhaps TRBD2 (6 bases). Germline V gene lookup returns CDR1 SGHAT and CDR2 FQNNGV. The ends were cut back, 1 base at V and 4 bases at J, with 23 bases in the middle. The CDR3 consists of 19 residues. CDR3 bases: TGTGCCAGCAGCTTAGTCTCAGGGTGGGGGGACTTAACGTACAATGAGCAGTTCTTC. Translating it yields CASSLVSGWGDLTYNEQFF.

This clonotype was counted many times. The chain uses TRBV11-2 and TRBJ1-6; D is unclear. Germline assignment: CDR1 SGHAT and CDR2 FQNNGV. Trimming left V 0 bases short and J 6 bases short, with 9 bases between. The CDR3 covers 15 residues. The CDR3 DNA reads TGTGCCAGCAGCTTAGAAGGGATCCTTAATTCACCCCTCCACTTT. The encoded protein is CASSLEGILNSPLHF.

This clonotype has more than one count but fewer than ten. This chain connects TRBV20-1 to TRBJ2-1, with TRBD2 identical over 9 bases. The junction had 6 bases not matched to a gene; V was cut back by 1 base and J by 2 bases. This CDR3 is built from 16 residues. The germline CDR1 and CDR2 sequences are DFQATT and SNEGSKA (reference sequence). The CDR3 DNA reads as TGCAGTGCTAGAGTCCTCGCGGGAGGGCCCTACAATGAGCAGTTCTTC. This translates into CSARVLAGGPYNEQFF.

The gene calls are TRBV27 and TRBJ2-7; D call uncertain. The germline CDR1 and CDR2 sequences are MNHEY and SMNVEV (reference sequence). The CDR3 length is 19 residues. With 0 bases removed from V and 0 bases from J, the gap between germline ends came to 21 bases. The CDR3, as DNA: TGTGCCAGCAGTTTATCGAAGTGGTATGGGGTCTCTCCCTCCTACGAGCAGTACTTC. Translating gives CASSLSKWYGVSPSYEQYF.